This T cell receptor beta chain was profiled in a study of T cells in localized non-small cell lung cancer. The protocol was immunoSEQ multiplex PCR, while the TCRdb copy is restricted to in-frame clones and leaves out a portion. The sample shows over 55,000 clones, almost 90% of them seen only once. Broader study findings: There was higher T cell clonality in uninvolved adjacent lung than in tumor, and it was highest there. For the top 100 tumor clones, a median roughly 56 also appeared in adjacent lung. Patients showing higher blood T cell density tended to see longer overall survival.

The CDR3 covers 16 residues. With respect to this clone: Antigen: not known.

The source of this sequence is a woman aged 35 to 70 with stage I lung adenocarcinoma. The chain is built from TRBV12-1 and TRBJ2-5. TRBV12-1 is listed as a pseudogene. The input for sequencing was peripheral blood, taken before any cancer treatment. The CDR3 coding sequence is TGTGCCAGCAGCCCCTTTTCCGGGGCAGGGAAAGAGACCCAGTACTTC. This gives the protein CASSPFSGAGKETQYF.